Listed here are 29 T cell receptor beta chains from one sample, sequenced in a study of technical replicates of blood from several donors. Here immunoSEQ multiplex PCR was the method, and the copy in TCRdb shows in-frame clones only, minus some. The data show nearly 95,000 clones, about 95% seen once. Input material: T cells isolated from PBMCs. The source of these receptors is a human donor in good health.

The chain carries TRBV30 and TRBJ1-2, with TRBD1 matching 9 bases. Germline assignment: CDR1 GTSNPN and CDR2 SVGIG (reference sequence). The CDR3 extends over 13 amino acids. The junction had 5 bases not matched to a gene; V was cut back by 5 bases and J by 4 bases. The CDR3 spells CAWVDRGVYGYTF. In nucleotides, the CDR3 is TGTGCCTGGGTGGACAGGGGAGTCTATGGCTACACCTTC.

The chain employs TRBV4-2 and TRBJ2-7, with D possibly TRBD2 on 6 matching bases. The CDR3 length is 15 residues. V lost 1 base and J 7 bases, leaving 17 bases between the germline ends. Germline V gene data show CDR1 as LGHNA and CDR2 as YNFKEQ. The CDR3 DNA is TGTGCCAGCAGCCAAGTTCTAGGTAGCGGTCTGGAGCAGTACTTC. Its protein is CASSQVLGSGLEQYF.

The chain is built from TRBV28 and TRBJ1-5, with 7 nucleotides matching TRBD1. This CDR3 is 15 amino acids long. From germline, CDR1 is MDHEN and CDR2 SYDVKM. J was trimmed by 3 bases and V by 6 bases; bases with no gene match: 8. The CDR3 loop is CASSPRGVANQPQHF. The CDR3 nucleotides read TGTGCCAGCAGCCCCAGGGGGGTGGCCAATCAGCCCCAGCATTTT.

The rearrangement links TRBV18 to TRBJ2-2, with 7 nucleotides matching TRBD1. CDR1 is KGHSH, CDR2 LQKENI, per germline. V lost 8 bases and J lost 4; bases outside the gene matches: 10. CDR3 length: 15 amino acids. The CDR3 nucleotides read TGTGCCAGCCAATTAAGGGGGCCGACCACCGGGGAGCTGTTTTTT. It codes for CASQLRGPTTGELFF. Together with reference TRBV18 and TRBJ2-2, the CDR3 gives the full variable domain: NAGVMQNPRHLVRRRGQEARLRCSPMKGHSHVYWYRQLPEEGLKFMVYLQKENIIDESGMPKERFSAEFPKEGPSILRIQQVVRGDSAAYFCASQLRGPTTGELFFGEGSRLTVL.

The genes are TRBV5-4 and TRBJ2-6; TRBD2 agrees at 12 bases. Germline values: CDR1 SGHNT, CDR2 YYREEE (reference sequence). This CDR3 contains 19 residues. The V gene end was trimmed by 4 bases and the J gene end by 4 bases; junction bases not matched to a gene: 12. The CDR3 sequence is CASSPPGLAGGPGANVLTF. CDR3 coding DNA: TGTGCCAGCAGCCCACCCGGGCTAGCGGGAGGGCCCGGGGCCAACGTCCTGACTTTC.

V gene TRBV7-9 combines with J gene TRBJ1-5; D is undetermined. V was cut by 6 bases and J by 5 bases, with 8 bases left in between. The CDR3 has 12 residues. Germline CDR1 is SEHNR and CDR2 is FQNEAQ (reference sequence). The CDR3 bases are TGTGCCAGCAGTCGGGGAGATCAGCCCCAGCATTTT. Protein: CASSRGDQPQHF.

The chain employs TRBV27 and TRBJ1-5; 8 bases line up with TRBD1. Germline CDR1 reads MNHEY; CDR2 reads SMNVEV (reference sequence). V was clipped by 5 bases and J by 7 bases; unmatched bases: 7. The CDR3 is 14 amino acids. CDR3 DNA sequence: TGTGCCAGCAGTCGGGACAGGACGGGACAGCCCCAGCATTTT. Its protein is CASSRDRTGQPQHF.

The chain carries TRBV6-5 and TRBJ1-2, with 7 bases lining up with TRBD1. CDR3 length: 15 residues. V was clipped by 2 bases and J by 1 base; unmatched bases: 4. The germline CDR1 and CDR2 sequences are MNHEY and SVGAGI. This CDR3 reads CASSYTQGNNYGYTF. For the CDR3, the DNA is TGTGCCAGCAGTTACACACAGGGGAATAACTATGGCTACACCTTC.

The rearrangement links TRBV13 to TRBJ2-1; TRBD2 is a possible D gene (5 bases). V was shortened by 0 bases and J by 5 bases, with 20 bases between the two germline ends. Looked up from germline, CDR1 is PRHDT and CDR2 is FYEKMQ (reference sequence). This CDR3 region has 18 residues. CDR3 sequence reads: CASSLGSNIRPGNNEQFF. The CDR3 DNA follows: TGTGCCAGCAGCTTAGGGTCTAATATACGGCCCGGGAACAATGAGCAGTTCTTC.

V is TRBV7-8 and J is TRBJ1-1; no reliable D call. CDR1 SGHVS and CDR2 FQNEAQ come from the germline V gene. The CDR3 has 13 residues. Trimming pared 3 bases from V and 0 bases from J, leaving 5 bases between. Here the CDR3 DNA reads TGTGCCAGCAGCTTTAATATGAACACTGAAGCTTTCTTT. Its protein is CASSFNMNTEAFF. Full variable domain (remainder filled in from reference TRBV7-8 and TRBJ1-1): GAGVSQSPRYKVAKRGQDVALRCDPISGHVSLFWYQQALGQGPEFLTYFQNEAQLDKSGLPSDRFFAERPEGSVSTLKIQRTQQEDSAVYLCASSFNMNTEAFFGQGTRLTVV.

This chain joins TRBV15 and TRBJ2-1, with 10 bases identical to TRBD2. The germline V gene encodes CDR1 LNHNV and CDR2 YYDKDF (reference sequence). V was clipped by 1 base and J by 12 bases; unmatched bases: 3. The CDR3 spans 13 residues. DNA for the CDR3: TGTGCCACCAGCAGAGTATTAGCGGGAGGGCAGTTCTTC. Amino acids: CATSRVLAGGQFF.

The chain uses TRBV18 and TRBJ2-7; a possible D gene is TRBD1 (6 bases). Between the trimmed V and J ends, which lost 3 bases and 0 bases, there was a span of 12 bases. The CDR3 is 15 residues long. Germline lookup yields CDR1 KGHSH and CDR2 LQKENI. The CDR3 DNA reads as TGTGCCAGCTCACCGCCCGGGACAAGCTCCTACGAGCAGTACTTC. This gives the protein CASSPPGTSSYEQYF. Variable domain in full (rest from reference TRBV18 and TRBJ2-7): NAGVMQNPRHLVRRRGQEARLRCSPMKGHSHVYWYRQLPEEGLKFMVYLQKENIIDESGMPKERFSAEFPKEGPSILRIQQVVRGDSAAYFCASSPPGTSSYEQYFGPGTRLTVT.

The chain combines TRBV6-6 with TRBJ2-7, with D maybe TRBD2 (5 bases). This CDR3 is built from 13 residues. Trimming shortened V by 2 bases and J by 2 bases, and 7 bases separated the two germline ends. CDR1 and CDR2 from the germline V gene are MNHNY and SVGAGI (reference sequence). The CDR3 sequence is CASSYGRTYEQYF. As DNA, the CDR3 is TGTGCCAGCAGTTACGGGAGAACCTACGAGCAGTACTTC.

The rearrangement links TRBV28 to TRBJ1-1, with 7 bases that match TRBD1. The CDR3 contains 15 residues. CDR1 and CDR2 from the germline V gene are MDHEN and SYDVKM. V shed 6 bases and J 0 bases; nucleotides not matched to a gene: 7. The CDR3: CASSRYTGVNTEAFF. The CDR3 DNA is TGTGCCAGCAGCCGCTACACAGGGGTGAACACTGAAGCTTTCTTT. Looking up the rest from reference TRBV28 and TRBJ1-1 gives the full variable domain: DVKVTQSSRYLVKRTGEKVFLECVQDMDHENMFWYRQDPGLGLRLIYFSYDVKMKEKGDIPEGYSVSREKKERFSLILESASTNQTSMYLCASSRYTGVNTEAFFGQGTRLTVV.

The V and J genes are TRBV28 and TRBJ2-7; no definite D call. This CDR3 spans 13 amino acids. V was clipped by 3 bases and J by 6 bases, with 12 bases between them. The germline V gene has CDR1 MDHEN and CDR2 SYDVKM. CDR3 nucleotide sequence: TGTGCCAGCAGTTTGGCTAGAACTCTCGAGCAGTACTTC. Translated, it gives CASSLARTLEQYF.

The chain is built from TRBV2 and TRBJ1-6; no clear D. This CDR3 contains 16 residues. Germline V gives CDR1 SNHLY, CDR2 FYNNEI. The ends were cut back, 2 bases at V and 4 bases at J, with 12 bases in the middle. CDR3 protein: CASSETGILYNSPLHF. CDR3 nucleotide sequence: TGTGCCAGCAGTGAAACGGGGATTTTGTATAATTCACCCCTCCACTTT.

The rearrangement uses TRBV4-2 and TRBJ2-2; D uncertain. Germline V gene sequence: CDR1 LGHNA, CDR2 YNFKEQ. This CDR3 has 14 amino acids. V was cut by 7 bases and J by 3 bases, with 12 bases left in between. For the CDR3, the DNA is TGTGCCAGCAACAGTTTGCGAGACACCGGGGAGCTGTTTTTT. Translation gives CASNSLRDTGELFF.

This chain joins TRBV18 and TRBJ2-6; D is ambiguous. V lost 3 bases and J lost 0, with 9 bases in between. CDR3 size: 16 residues. CDR1 and CDR2 (germline): KGHSH, LQKENI. This CDR3 is CASSPWQYSGANVLTF. The CDR3 region has the DNA TGTGCCAGCTCACCGTGGCAGTACTCTGGGGCCAACGTCCTGACTTTC.

The chain uses TRBV28 and TRBJ2-1, with 7 bases fitting TRBD2. Germline CDR1 and CDR2: MDHEN and SYDVKM. Trimming at V came to 1 base and at J to 0 bases, leaving 12 bases not matched to a gene. The CDR3 length is 19 residues. In nucleotides, the CDR3 is TGTGCCAGCAGTTTATCCCTTTTCTTGCGGGAGCACTCCTACAATGAGCAGTTCTTC. This sequence encodes CASSLSLFLREHSYNEQFF.

The chain combines TRBV5-4 with TRBJ2-2; TRBD1 aligns across 8 bases. Germline lookup yields CDR1 SGHNT and CDR2 YYREEE (reference sequence). The length of the CDR3 is 16 residues. With V trimmed by 4 bases and J by 1 base, 6 bases remained unmatched. The CDR3 DNA reads as TGTGCCAGCAGCGTCGGACAGGGACGGAACACCGGGGAGCTGTTTTTT. It specifies CASSVGQGRNTGELFF.

CDR3 loop: CASSLQGSNQPQHF. CDR3 DNA sequence: TGTGCCAGCAGCCTACAGGGAAGCAATCAGCCCCAGCATTTT. The chain employs TRBV7-6 and TRBJ1-5; tentatively, D is TRBD1 (6 bases). V was clipped by 5 bases and J by 1 base, with 9 bases between them. The CDR3 is 14 amino acids. Germline-derived CDR1 and CDR2 are SGHVS and FNYEAQ.

J is TRBJ1-5 and V is TRBV5-8; D is ambiguous. Germline V gene data show CDR1 as SGHTS and CDR2 as YDEGEE. The CDR3 consists of 17 residues. V lost 0 bases and J lost 3, with 16 bases in between. The CDR3 bases are TGTGCCAGCAGCTTGGAGTATTCTCGAGCCCTCAATCAGCCCCAGCATTTT. This sequence encodes CASSLEYSRALNQPQHF.

This clone appeared once. The rearrangement uses TRBV25-1 and TRBJ2-1, with 10 bases that match TRBD2. With V trimmed by 9 bases and J by 2 bases, 7 bases remained unmatched. Germline assignment: CDR1 MGHDK and CDR2 SYGVNS. The CDR3 is 15 amino acids. CDR3 in DNA: TGTGCCAGTGAGAGAGCGGGAGGGCCCTACAATGAGCAGTTCTTC. Residues: CASERAGGPYNEQFF.

The chain uses TRBV9 and TRBJ1-2; no reliable D call. Per germline, CDR1 SGDLS and CDR2 YYNGEE. V shed 0 bases and J shed 4 bases, with 10 bases lying between them. The CDR3 runs to 14 residues. CDR3 nucleotides: TGTGCCAGCAGCGTAGCTTCCGGCGGCTATGGCTACACCTTC. Protein product: CASSVASGGYGYTF.

This clone was detected once. This rearrangement joins TRBV6-5 to TRBJ2-7; D is perhaps TRBD2 (5 bases). Per the germline V gene, CDR1 is MNHEY and CDR2 is SVGAGI. V lost 4 bases, J lost 3 bases, and 16 bases lay in between. This CDR3 has 15 residues. The CDR3 is CASSSEGVWVYEQYF. The CDR3 bases are TGTGCCAGCAGTTCCGAGGGTGTTTGGGTCTACGAGCAGTACTTC.

The chain is built from TRBV14 and TRBJ2-3, with 7 nucleotides matching TRBD2. CDR3 length: 17 amino acids. V gave up 5 bases and J gave up 2 bases; unmatched junction bases: 13. Germline V lookup: CDR1 SGHDN, CDR2 FVKESK. CDR3 coding DNA: TGTGCCAGCAGCGTGTACTTCGGGCGGGAGATCACAGATACGCAGTATTTT. As protein: CASSVYFGREITDTQYF.

The rearrangement joins TRBV18 to TRBJ2-7; maybe TRBD2 (6 bases). Trimming pared 3 bases from V and 5 bases from J, leaving 11 bases between. The CDR3 has 13 residues. Germline CDR1 reads KGHSH; CDR2 reads LQKENI. CDR3 region: CASSPGGVHEQYF. The CDR3 DNA sequence: TGTGCCAGCTCACCTGGCGGGGTCCACGAGCAGTACTTC.

The chain recombines TRBV5-6 with TRBJ1-2, with D perhaps matching TRBD1 (6 bases). Germline assignment: CDR1 SGHDT and CDR2 YYEEEE. The CDR3 totals 11 residues. Trimming took off 4 bases at V and 8 bases at J, with 9 bases between the two ends. Here the CDR3 reads CASSGRGGYTF. Written as DNA, the CDR3 is TGTGCCAGCAGCGGCAGGGGCGGCTACACCTTC.

V gene TRBV6-5 combines with J gene TRBJ2-7; TRBD1 agrees at 10 bases. The CDR3 totals 13 residues. Trimming at V came to 6 bases and at J to 7 bases, leaving 6 bases not matched to a gene. Looked up from germline, CDR1 is MNHEY and CDR2 is SVGAGI. The CDR3 loop is CASRPGQGMEQYF. DNA for the CDR3: TGTGCCAGCAGGCCGGGACAGGGGATGGAGCAGTACTTC.